The rows below give T cell receptor beta chains drawn from one sample of a study of CD8+CD57+ T cells in acquired aplastic anemia. Via MiXCR, TCRdb re-called the reads, giving one row per CDR3 protein. The top ten clones hold approximately 12% of a sample with 150,000 to 180,000 distinct CDR3 sequences, about 48% of them seen once. The sample was sorted CD4+, CD8+, or CD8+CD57+ T cells (not recorded which) from PBMCs. These TCRs come from a human donor with aplastic anemia. CDR3s include the opening cysteine and the closing phenylalanine or tryptophan. Fields, in order: D gene, J gene, clone size, V gene, CDR3 DNA, CDR3 protein. D genes are given only for firm matches. Clone sizes are given selectively: once, few, many, or a class where the clone is expanded.

D gene: .; J gene: TRBJ2-2; clone size: .; V gene: TRBV29-1; CDR3 DNA: TGCAGCGTTGTTTGGCGGGGGAACACCGGGGAGCTGTTTTTT; CDR3 protein: CSVVWRGNTGELFF
D gene: .; J gene: TRBJ1-2; clone size: .; V gene: TRBV19; CDR3 DNA: TGTGCCAGTAGTTCGAGCCCCGCAGTTAACTATGGCTACACCTTC; CDR3 protein: CASSSSPAVNYGYTF
D gene: .; J gene: TRBJ1-1; clone size: .; V gene: TRBV29-1; CDR3 DNA: TGCAGCGTTGAAGATCGCATGGACGTCGTGGGAACTGAAGCTTTCTTT; CDR3 protein: CSVEDRMDVVGTEAFF
D gene: .; J gene: TRBJ2-2; clone size: .; V gene: TRBV7-8; CDR3 DNA: TGTGCCAGCAGTTTCGCTAAGGGGGAGCTGTTGTTT; CDR3 protein: CASSFAKGELLF
D gene: TRBD2; J gene: TRBJ2-1; clone size: .; V gene: TRBV9; CDR3 DNA: TGTGCCAGCAGCGTAGTTGCGGGAGGGCCTAGTGAGCAGTTCTTC; CDR3 protein: CASSVVAGGPSEQFF
D gene: .; J gene: TRBJ2-5; clone size: few; V gene: TRBV25-1; CDR3 DNA: TGTGCCAGCAGTGAAGAAAACAGCCAAGAGACCCAGTACTTC; CDR3 protein: CASSEENSQETQYF
D gene: .; J gene: TRBJ2-7; clone size: many; V gene: TRBV5-6; CDR3 DNA: TGTGCCAGCAGCTTGGCCCGGCAGCCCAGGCAGTACTTC; CDR3 protein: CASSLARQPRQYF
D gene: .; J gene: TRBJ2-2; clone size: .; V gene: TRBV19; CDR3 DNA: TGTGCCAGTAAAACAGGGATTAGGGAGCTGTTTTTT; CDR3 protein: CASKTGIRELFF
D gene: .; J gene: TRBJ2-7; clone size: many; V gene: TRBV4-3; CDR3 DNA: TGCGCCAGCAGCCAAGATCTGAGGGGTGGTTACGAGCAGTACTTC; CDR3 protein: CASSQDLRGGYEQYF
D gene: .; J gene: TRBJ1-2; clone size: many; V gene: TRBV15; CDR3 DNA: TGTGCCACCAGCAGAGTGGCGACTGGGCATGGCTACACCTTC; CDR3 protein: CATSRVATGHGYTF
D gene: TRBD2; J gene: TRBJ2-1; clone size: many; V gene: TRBV11-2; CDR3 DNA: TGTGCCAGCAGCTTAGGGGCTAGCGGGGGCCCCAATCTGTACAATGAGCAGTTCTTC; CDR3 protein: CASSLGASGGPNLYNEQFF
D gene: .; J gene: TRBJ1-1; clone size: many; V gene: TRBV6-2/TRBV6-3; CDR3 DNA: TGTGCCAGCAGTCGACAGGAGAGGACTGAAGCTTTCTTT; CDR3 protein: CASSRQERTEAFF
D gene: TRBD1; J gene: TRBJ1-4; clone size: many; V gene: TRBV7-9; CDR3 DNA: TGTGCCAGCAGCTTTTGGGTGACAGGGGTGGATGAAAAACTGTTTTTT; CDR3 protein: CASSFWVTGVDEKLFF
D gene: .; J gene: TRBJ2-7; clone size: few; V gene: TRBV7-9; CDR3 DNA: TGTGCCAGCAGCCAGGACAACCGCTACGAGCAGTACTTC; CDR3 protein: CASSQDNRYEQYF
D gene: .; J gene: TRBJ2-1; clone size: .; V gene: TRBV14; CDR3 DNA: TGTGCCAGCAGCCAAGACGTGTACAATGAGCAGTTCTTC; CDR3 protein: CASSQDVYNEQFF
D gene: TRBD1; J gene: TRBJ2-7; clone size: .; V gene: TRBV12-3/TRBV12-4; CDR3 DNA: TGTGCCAGCAGACCGCGGACAGGTACCTACGAGCAGTACTTC; CDR3 protein: CASRPRTGTYEQYF
D gene: .; J gene: TRBJ2-5; clone size: few; V gene: TRBV10-3; CDR3 DNA: TGTGCCACAGGGATGCAAGAGACCCAGTACTTC; CDR3 protein: CATGMQETQYF
D gene: TRBD1; J gene: TRBJ2-7; clone size: .; V gene: TRBV10-1; CDR3 DNA: TGCGCCAGCAGTGGACAGGGCCTTTCCTACGAGCAGTACTTC; CDR3 protein: CASSGQGLSYEQYF
D gene: .; J gene: TRBJ2-1; clone size: .; V gene: TRBV29-1; CDR3 DNA: TGCAGCGTTGATGAACATTACAATGAGCAGTTCTTC; CDR3 protein: CSVDEHYNEQFF
D gene: .; J gene: TRBJ2-3; clone size: .; V gene: TRBV25-1; CDR3 DNA: TGTGCCAGCACTTTCTCCAGGGAGGCAGATACGCAGTATTTT; CDR3 protein: CASTFSREADTQYF
D gene: .; J gene: TRBJ2-1; clone size: .; V gene: TRBV7-3; CDR3 DNA: TGTGCCAGCAGCCCGGCCCGCTACAATGAGCAGTTCTTC; CDR3 protein: CASSPARYNEQFF
D gene: TRBD1; J gene: TRBJ1-2; clone size: .; V gene: TRBV11-2; CDR3 DNA: TGTGCCAGCAGCTGGCGAGGACAGGGGGCTAACTATGGCTACACCTTC; CDR3 protein: CASSWRGQGANYGYTF
D gene: TRBD1; J gene: TRBJ1-5; clone size: many; V gene: TRBV7-9; CDR3 DNA: TGTGCCAGCAGCCCCCCAGGGGGCGAGACCCAGCATTTT; CDR3 protein: CASSPPGGETQHF
D gene: .; J gene: TRBJ2-2; clone size: many; V gene: TRBV20-1; CDR3 DNA: TGCAGTGCTAGGGTACGGAACACCGGGGAGCTGTTTTTT; CDR3 protein: CSARVRNTGELFF
D gene: TRBD2; J gene: TRBJ2-7; clone size: .; V gene: TRBV20-1; CDR3 DNA: TGCAGTGCTAGAAAAGGACTAGGGGACTCCTACGAGCAGTACTTC; CDR3 protein: CSARKGLGDSYEQYF
D gene: .; J gene: TRBJ2-7; clone size: many; V gene: TRBV7-9; CDR3 DNA: TGTGCCAGCAGCTTAAGGGGTAGATACGAGCAGTACTTC; CDR3 protein: CASSLRGRYEQYF
D gene: .; J gene: TRBJ1-3; clone size: .; V gene: TRBV20-1; CDR3 DNA: TGCAGTGCTGCCCCGTCAGGCTTAATCGGAAACACCATATATTTT; CDR3 protein: CSAAPSGLIGNTIYF
D gene: .; J gene: TRBJ2-5; clone size: few; V gene: TRBV7-9; CDR3 DNA: TGTGCCAGCAGCCCGGTAGGCCCCGGGGAGACCCAGTACTTC; CDR3 protein: CASSPVGPGETQYF
D gene: .; J gene: TRBJ1-1; clone size: .; V gene: TRBV25-1; CDR3 DNA: TGTGCCAGTAAAGTGGGTCTCGAAGCAACTGAAGCTTTCTTT; CDR3 protein: CASKVGLEATEAFF
D gene: .; J gene: TRBJ2-5; clone size: .; V gene: TRBV5-1; CDR3 DNA: TGCGCCAGCAGCTTGAGTGCCTCTACTCAGTACTTC; CDR3 protein: CASSLSASTQYF
D gene: .; J gene: TRBJ2-7; clone size: .; V gene: TRBV7-2; CDR3 DNA: TGTGCCAGCAGCTTAGCGCACTACGAGCAGTACTTC; CDR3 protein: CASSLAHYEQYF
D gene: .; J gene: TRBJ2-1; clone size: few; V gene: TRBV29-1; CDR3 DNA: TGCAGCGTTGACTACCCGAATGAGCAGTTCTTC; CDR3 protein: CSVDYPNEQFF
D gene: .; J gene: TRBJ1-3; clone size: once; V gene: TRBV20-1; CDR3 DNA: TGCAGTGCTCCCGGACAGGGAAACACCATATATTTT; CDR3 protein: CSAPGQGNTIYF
D gene: .; J gene: TRBJ2-3; clone size: few; V gene: TRBV29-1; CDR3 DNA: TGCAGCGTTGCCAGGGGTGGCACAGATACGCAGTATTTT; CDR3 protein: CSVARGGTDTQYF
D gene: .; J gene: TRBJ1-2; clone size: few; V gene: TRBV5-1; CDR3 DNA: TGCGCCAGCAGCTTGGTCGGGGAGAGAGTGGATGGCTACACCTTC; CDR3 protein: CASSLVGERVDGYTF
D gene: .; J gene: TRBJ2-1; clone size: few; V gene: TRBV6-5; CDR3 DNA: TGTGCCAGCAGTTACGGGGGGTTCAATGAGCAGTTCTTC; CDR3 protein: CASSYGGFNEQFF
D gene: TRBD1; J gene: TRBJ2-5; clone size: .; V gene: TRBV7-2; CDR3 DNA: TGTGCCAGCAGCGACTCGACAGGGGAGACCCAGTACTTC; CDR3 protein: CASSDSTGETQYF
D gene: .; J gene: TRBJ2-3; clone size: many; V gene: TRBV2; CDR3 DNA: TGTGCCAGCCCTGACAGGAGCCCAGATACGCAGTATTTT; CDR3 protein: CASPDRSPDTQYF
D gene: TRBD1; J gene: TRBJ2-7; clone size: many; V gene: TRBV7-2; CDR3 DNA: TGTGCCAGCAGCTCCTGGACAGGAGGACGCTACGAGCAGTACTTC; CDR3 protein: CASSSWTGGRYEQYF
D gene: .; J gene: TRBJ1-1; clone size: .; V gene: TRBV25-1; CDR3 DNA: TGTGCCAGCAGTGCTGGGGGCTACGGCACTGAAGCTTTCTTT; CDR3 protein: CASSAGGYGTEAFF
D gene: .; J gene: TRBJ2-5; clone size: few; V gene: TRBV14; CDR3 DNA: TGTGCCAGCAGCCTCCTCCTCGGAGAGACCCAGTACTTC; CDR3 protein: CASSLLLGETQYF
D gene: TRBD1; J gene: TRBJ1-2; clone size: .; V gene: TRBV10-3; CDR3 DNA: TGTGCCATCAGCATAGGGACAGGGGGAACCTATGGCTACACCTTC; CDR3 protein: CAISIGTGGTYGYTF
D gene: TRBD2; J gene: TRBJ2-7; clone size: .; V gene: TRBV20-1; CDR3 DNA: TGCAGTGCCCTAGCGGGAGGGGACGAGCAGTACTTC; CDR3 protein: CSALAGGDEQYF
D gene: .; J gene: TRBJ1-5; clone size: many; V gene: TRBV7-9; CDR3 DNA: TGTGCCAGCAGCCCAAACGGGACTCGGAATCAGCCCCAGCATTTT; CDR3 protein: CASSPNGTRNQPQHF
D gene: .; J gene: TRBJ2-7; clone size: .; V gene: TRBV28; CDR3 DNA: TGTGCCAGCAGAGAGACAGTCTACGACTACGAGCAGTACTTC; CDR3 protein: CASRETVYDYEQYF